This T cell receptor (beta chain) was found in a study of breast tumors, draining lymph nodes, adjacent tissues. General study points: Tumors had less TCR diversity than lymph nodes, more than nontumor tissue.

Using its own MiXCR run on the multiplex PCR reads, TCRdb lists one record per CDR3 protein. The sample contains about 140,000 distinct CDR3 sequences, about 33% of which appear only once. Breast cancer patients provided tissue from their axillary draining lymph nodes. As to this clonotype: Its specificity is unknown. This may stem from a read error, because a much larger clone lies one nucleotide away.

The junction had 4 bases not matched to a gene; V was cut back by 0 bases and J by 5 bases. In germline, CDR1 is SGHKS, CDR2 YYEKEE (reference sequence). The CDR3 consists of 15 residues. The chain uses TRBV5-5 and TRBJ1-3; 8 bases fit TRBD1. Sequencing was done on a sample of axillary lymph node tissue. The clonotype was recovered from a female donor with breast cancer. Some clones in this sample may be carry-over from other donors' samples. The CDR3: CASSLVSGGRNTIYF. The CDR3 coding sequence is TGTGCCAGCAGCTTGGTCTCAGGGGGCAGAAACACCATATATTTT. The full variable domain, completed using reference TRBV5-5 and TRBJ1-3, is DAGVTQSPTHLIKTRGQQVTLRCSPISGHKSVSWYQQVLGQGPQFIFQYYEKEERGRGNFPDRFSARQFPNYSSELNVNALLLGDSALYLCASSLVSGGRNTIYFGEGSWLTVV.